Each of the 20 T cell receptor beta chains below was sequenced from the same sample in a study of OX40 agonist ivuxolimab in advanced cancers. Using immunoSEQ multiplex PCR, the repertoire was profiled, and TCRdb retains in-frame clones only, with some absent. The profile shows 65,000 to 85,000 clones, over 85% of them singletons. Sequenced material: CD4+ or CD8+ T cells sorted from blood, taken in a trial of the OX40 agonist ivuxolimab. Receptors were obtained from an adult with an advanced solid tumor such as melanoma, head and neck, liver or kidney cancer.

A single count supports this clone. The chain combines TRBV4-1 with TRBJ2-3, with TRBD2 matching over 7 bases. With V trimmed by 4 bases and J by 6 bases, 13 bases remained unmatched. The CDR3 runs to 16 residues. Germline CDR1 MGHRA, CDR2 YSYEKL. In nucleotides, the CDR3 is TGCGCCAGCAGCCCATCGGGTAGCGGGTACTATGATACGCAGTATTTT. This codes for CASSPSGSGYYDTQYF.

The chain is built from TRBV30 and TRBJ1-5; 9 positions match TRBD1. CDR1 is GTSNPN, CDR2 SVGIG, per germline (reference sequence). This CDR3 is 16 amino acids long. J lost 0 bases, V lost 2 bases, and 5 bases had no gene match. The CDR3 DNA sequence: TGTGCCTGGAGTCCCGGGGACAGGGATAGCAATCAGCCCCAGCATTTT. Protein: CAWSPGDRDSNQPQHF.

The rearrangement joins TRBV6-1 to TRBJ2-2; D is ambiguous. CDR3 length: 13 residues. Trimming shortened V by 6 bases and J by 1 base, and 6 bases separated the two germline ends. Germline assignment: CDR1 MNHNS and CDR2 SASEGT. The CDR3 coding sequence is TGTGCCAGCAGAACGTTGAACACCGGGGAGCTGTTTTTT. Translated: CASRTLNTGELFF.

The J gene is TRBJ2-3, the V gene TRBV2, with TRBD1 as a possible D gene (6 bases). The CDR3 extends over 16 amino acids. The germline V gene encodes CDR1 SNHLY and CDR2 FYNNEI. V lost 0 bases and J lost 3, with 13 bases in between. The CDR3 bases are TGTGCCAGCAGTGAAGCGCAGGGGCCCCGGACAGATACGCAGTATTTT. Amino acid sequence: CASSEAQGPRTDTQYF.

The V and J genes are TRBV11-2 and TRBJ2-7, with TRBD1 as a possible D gene (5 bases). V was shortened by 3 bases and J by 7 bases, with 19 bases between the two germline ends. CDR1 and CDR2 (germline): SGHAT, FQNNGV. This CDR3 comprises 15 residues. CDR3 loop: CASSLYLGQGNEQYF. CDR3 coding DNA: TGTGCCAGCAGCTTGTATTTGGGGCAGGGAAATGAGCAGTACTTC. Supplemented by reference TRBV11-2 and TRBJ2-7, the full variable domain reads EAGVAQSPRYKIIEKRQSVAFWCNPISGHATLYWYQQILGQGPKLLIQFQNNGVVDDSQLPKDRFSAERLKGVDSTLKIQPAKLEDSAVYLCASSLYLGQGNEQYFGPGTRLTVT.

This clone appeared once. The J gene is TRBJ2-6, the V gene TRBV5-1; a possible D gene is TRBD2 (5 bases). Germline V gives CDR1 SGHRS, CDR2 YFSETQ. Trimming removed 5 bases at V and 0 bases at J, with 12 bases between. The CDR3 spans 16 residues. The CDR3 is CASRFGIPSGANVLTF. The CDR3 region has the DNA TGCGCCAGCAGGTTCGGGATACCCTCTGGGGCCAACGTCCTGACTTTC.

The CDR3 DNA reads as TGTGCCAGCTCAGGAGATAGCAATCAGCCCCAGCATTTT. The encoded protein is CASSGDSNQPQHF. The chain joins TRBV18 to TRBJ1-5; D unclear. Trimming pared 5 bases from V and 0 bases from J, leaving 5 bases between. Germline V gene sequence: CDR1 KGHSH, CDR2 LQKENI. This CDR3 has 13 amino acids. The whole variable domain, remainder taken from reference TRBV18 and TRBJ1-5, is NAGVMQNPRHLVRRRGQEARLRCSPMKGHSHVYWYRQLPEEGLKFMVYLQKENIIDESGMPKERFSAEFPKEGPSILRIQQVVRGDSAAYFCASSGDSNQPQHFGDGTRLSIL.

The chain links TRBV28 to TRBJ2-7; D not resolved. The CDR3 loop spans 14 amino acids. V was trimmed by 7 bases and J by 2 bases, leaving 15 bases between them. Per germline, CDR1 MDHEN and CDR2 SYDVKM. The CDR3 loop reads CASNQLTATYEQYF. The CDR3, as DNA: TGTGCCAGCAACCAGCTAACCGCGACCTACGAGCAGTACTTC.

This chain connects TRBV19 to TRBJ2-1; a weak D match, TRBD2 (5 bases). Per germline, CDR1 LNHDA and CDR2 SQIVND (reference sequence). Trimming cost V 5 bases and J 5 bases, with 22 bases left between them. This CDR3 has 17 amino acids. For the CDR3, the DNA is TGTGCCAGTAGTTTGGTGACGGGATCCGCCAAAAACAATGAGCAGTTCTTC. Translated: CASSLVTGSAKNNEQFF.

This clone was counted a few times. V and J are TRBV6-6 and TRBJ2-7; 7 bases agree with TRBD2. The germline V gene encodes CDR1 MNHNY and CDR2 SVGAGI (reference sequence). The CDR3 is 13 amino acids. The V and J ends lost 8 bases and 1 base, in that order; junction bases with no gene match: 5. The CDR3 is CASWAGDSYEQYF. The CDR3 region has the DNA TGTGCCAGCTGGGCGGGGGATTCCTACGAGCAGTACTTC.

The DNA for the CDR3 is TGTGCCAGTGCGTTAGGGTGGGGCACTGAAGCTTTCTTT. It specifies CASALGWGTEAFF. The chain has TRBV19 and TRBJ1-1; D is unclear. The CDR3 runs 13 residues. Per the germline V gene, CDR1 is LNHDA and CDR2 is SQIVND (reference sequence). Between the trimmed V and J ends, which lost 8 bases and 4 bases, there was a span of 14 bases. The whole variable domain, remainder taken from reference TRBV19 and TRBJ1-1, is DGGITQSPKYLFRKEGQNVTLSCEQNLNHDAMYWYRQDPGQGLRLIYYSQIVNDFQKGDIAEGYSVSREKKESFPLTVTSAQKNPTAFYLCASALGWGTEAFFGQGTRLTVV.

This sequence joins TRBV9 and TRBJ1-1; D is uncertain. Germline loops: CDR1 SGDLS, CDR2 YYNGEE. The CDR3 totals 10 residues. CDR3 region: CAGRNTEAFF. CDR3 nucleotides: TGTGCTGGCCGGAACACTGAAGCTTTCTTT.

The genes are TRBV10-1 and TRBJ2-5; D may be TRBD1 or TRBD2 (6 bases each). CDR3 length equals 14 residues. Per the germline V gene, CDR1 is WNHNN and CDR2 is SYGVQD (reference sequence). Trimming cost V 3 bases and J 5 bases, with 13 bases left between them. The chain's CDR3 is CASSDGGGKETQYF. The CDR3, as DNA: TGCGCCAGCAGTGATGGAGGGGGTAAGGAGACCCAGTACTTC.

This rearrangement joins TRBV30 to TRBJ1-4; D ambiguous. Between the trimmed V and J ends, which lost 0 bases and 14 bases, there was a span of 19 bases. The CDR3 is 14 residues long. The V gene's germline CDR1 is GTSNPN and CDR2 SVGIG (reference sequence). The CDR3 is CAWSVHQGGNRLFF. The CDR3, as DNA: TGTGCCTGGAGTGTGCATCAAGGAGGGAATCGGCTGTTTTTT.

The sample holds a few counts of this clone. The V call is TRBV30, the J call TRBJ2-7; D call uncertain. The germline CDR1 and CDR2 sequences are GTSNPN and SVGIG (reference sequence). The germline V and J ends were trimmed by 2 bases and 4 bases, with 6 bases remaining between them. This CDR3 has 11 residues. The CDR3 DNA sequence: TGTGCCTGGAGTCCCGGATACGAGCAGTACTTC. Translating gives CAWSPGYEQYF. The whole variable domain, remainder taken from reference TRBV30 and TRBJ2-7, is SQTIHQWPATLVQPVGSPLSLECTVEGTSNPNLYWYRQAAGRGLQLLFYSVGIGQISSEVPQNLSASRPQDRQFILSSKKLLLSDSGFYLCAWSPGYEQYFGPGTRLTVT.

This chain uses TRBV5-1 with TRBJ2-1, with 13 bases aligning to TRBD2. This CDR3 has 20 residues. Germline CDR1 and CDR2: SGHRS and YFSETQ. V gave up 0 bases and J gave up 7 bases; unmatched junction bases: 16. The CDR3 bases are TGCGCCAGCAGCTTGGGACAGGGAGGGGTGACTAGCGGGAGGTCTAATGAGCAGTTCTTC. It translates to CASSLGQGGVTSGRSNEQFF. The full variable domain, its missing parts supplied by reference TRBV5-1 and TRBJ2-1, is KAGVTQTPRYLIKTRGQQVTLSCSPISGHRSVSWYQQTPGQGLQFLFEYFSETQRNKGNFPGRFSGRQFSNSRSEMNVSTLELGDSALYLCASSLGQGGVTSGRSNEQFFGPGTRLTVL.

This chain connects TRBV2 to TRBJ1-1; D remains ambiguous. Germline lookup yields CDR1 SNHLY and CDR2 FYNNEI. Trimming left V 5 bases short and J 10 bases short, with 17 bases between. The CDR3 loop spans 13 amino acids. The CDR3 protein is CASSPSQFIGAFF. The CDR3 bases are TGTGCCAGCAGTCCGAGCCAGTTTATAGGAGCTTTCTTT.

The chain carries TRBV5-4 and TRBJ1-2; D is perhaps TRBD1 (5 bases). CDR3 length: 15 amino acids. Per the germline V gene, CDR1 is SGHNT and CDR2 is YYREEE (reference sequence). V lost 5 bases to trimming and J lost 3 bases, with 17 bases between them. CDR3 loop: CASRPTPRADYGYTF. The CDR3 coding sequence is TGTGCCAGCAGACCAACCCCCAGGGCGGACTATGGCTACACCTTC.

The chain employs TRBV5-4 and TRBJ2-1, with a weak D call TRBD2 (7 bases). The germline V gene encodes CDR1 SGHNT and CDR2 YYREEE (reference sequence). Trimming removed 2 bases from V and 5 bases from J, with 17 bases in between. The CDR3 extends over 16 amino acids. The CDR3 nucleotides are TGTGCCAGCAGCTTTGTAGGGGGGGGTCCCCACAATGAGCAGTTCTTC. It is translated as CASSFVGGGPHNEQFF.

The CDR3 region has the DNA TGTGCCTGGAGTTCTGGCCGGCTAAATCAGCCCCAGCATTTT. Translation: CAWSSGRLNQPQHF. This rearrangement joins TRBV30 to TRBJ1-5; no definite D call. Germline CDR1 and CDR2: GTSNPN and SVGIG (reference sequence). Trimming left V 2 bases short and J 4 bases short, with 12 bases between. The CDR3 has 14 residues.